This T cell receptor beta chain was identified during a study of graft-versus-host responses after intestinal transplantation. Background on the study: Each patient got anti-thymocyte globulin induction, then tacrolimus and steroids for about 3 years.

Findings of the study overall: The authors found GvH clones in recipient marrow, some appearing first in ileum or blood. Some patients had graft-donor T cell macrochimerism, and their allografts showed high graft-versus-host to host-versus-graft clonal ratios.

Libraries were prepared by immunoSEQ multiplex PCR; TCRdb keeps only in-frame clonotypes and omits some of them. The repertoire holds tens of thousands of clones, with about 93% as singletons. Note on this clone: Its antigen is as yet unknown.

Sample: PBMCs, taken about 120 weeks after a first intestinal transplant, on the day of a second. This sequence was found in a human patient who received an intestinal transplant, so some T cells may come from the graft donor.

The CDR3 DNA follows: TGTGCCTGGAAGGGCGGGTCCACCTACGAGCAGTACTTC. It yields the protein CAWKGGSTYEQYF. The J gene is TRBJ2-7, the V gene TRBV30; D is perhaps TRBD2 (5 bases). Germline CDR1 is GTSNPN and CDR2 is SVGIG (reference sequence). The V and J ends lost 4 bases and 2 bases respectively, with 12 bases between them. The CDR3 covers 13 residues.